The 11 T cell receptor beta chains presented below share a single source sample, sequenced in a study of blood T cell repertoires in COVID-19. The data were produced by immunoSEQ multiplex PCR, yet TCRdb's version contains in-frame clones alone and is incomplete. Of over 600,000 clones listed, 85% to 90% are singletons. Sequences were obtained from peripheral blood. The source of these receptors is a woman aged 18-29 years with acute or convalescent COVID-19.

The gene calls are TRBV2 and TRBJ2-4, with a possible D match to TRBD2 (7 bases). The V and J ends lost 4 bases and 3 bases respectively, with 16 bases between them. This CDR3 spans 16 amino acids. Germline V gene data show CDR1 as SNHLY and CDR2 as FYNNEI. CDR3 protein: CASSVVTGGLKNIQYF. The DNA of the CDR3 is TGTGCCAGCAGTGTAGTTACGGGGGGCCTCAAAAACATTCAGTACTTC.

CDR3 coding DNA: TGTGCCAGCAGCGTAGCTACGGGGGCCGGGGAGCTGTTTTTT. Translated: CASSVATGAGELFF. This chain joins TRBV9 and TRBJ2-2; perhaps TRBD2 as D (6 bases). From germline, CDR1 is SGDLS and CDR2 YYNGEE. The V and J ends lost 0 bases and 6 bases respectively, with 9 bases between them. The CDR3 is 14 residues long.

The CDR3 nucleotides are TGTGCCCGCGAGGGCGCCTTCCACTCAAACTATGGCTACACCTTC. Translation gives CAREGAFHSNYGYTF. V usage is TRBV7-9 and J usage is TRBJ1-2; D gene ambiguous. CDR3 length: 15 residues. Germline V gene data show CDR1 as SEHNR and CDR2 as FQNEAQ (reference sequence). V lost 11 bases and J 2 bases, leaving 21 bases between the germline ends.

The chain's CDR3 is CASSDPKGGTEAFF. In DNA, the CDR3 is TGTGCCAGCAGTGATCCCAAAGGGGGCACTGAAGCTTTCTTT. The V gene is TRBV25-1, the J gene TRBJ1-1; possibly TRBD1 for D (6 bases). The CDR3 consists of 14 residues. Per germline, CDR1 MGHDK and CDR2 SYGVNS. V was clipped by 3 bases and J by 4 bases, with 12 bases between them.

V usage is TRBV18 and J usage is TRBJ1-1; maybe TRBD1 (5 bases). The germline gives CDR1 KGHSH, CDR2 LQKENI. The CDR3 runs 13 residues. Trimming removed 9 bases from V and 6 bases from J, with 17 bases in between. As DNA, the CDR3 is TGTGCCAGTCAAGGGGCCCCCTTGGCTGAAGCTTTCTTT. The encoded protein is CASQGAPLAEAFF.

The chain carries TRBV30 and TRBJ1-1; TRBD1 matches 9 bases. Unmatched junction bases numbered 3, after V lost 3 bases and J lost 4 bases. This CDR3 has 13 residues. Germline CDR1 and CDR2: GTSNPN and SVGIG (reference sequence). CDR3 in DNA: TGTGCCTGGAGCGGACAGGGGATCACTGAAGCTTTCTTT. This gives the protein CAWSGQGITEAFF.

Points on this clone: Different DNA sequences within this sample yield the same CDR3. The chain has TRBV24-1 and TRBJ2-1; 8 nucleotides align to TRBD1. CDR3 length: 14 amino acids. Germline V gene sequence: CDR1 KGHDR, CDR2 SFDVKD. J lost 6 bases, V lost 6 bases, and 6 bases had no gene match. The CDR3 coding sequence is TGTGCCACCAGTCGGGACAGGCAAAGCAATGAGCAGTTCTTC. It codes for CATSRDRQSNEQFF.

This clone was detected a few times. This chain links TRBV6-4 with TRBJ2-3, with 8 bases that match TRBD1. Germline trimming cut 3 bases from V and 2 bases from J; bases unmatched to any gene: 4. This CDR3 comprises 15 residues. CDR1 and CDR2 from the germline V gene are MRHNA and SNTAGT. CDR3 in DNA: TGTGCCAGCAGTGAGGGACAGGTGGACACAGATACGCAGTATTTT. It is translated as CASSEGQVDTDTQYF.

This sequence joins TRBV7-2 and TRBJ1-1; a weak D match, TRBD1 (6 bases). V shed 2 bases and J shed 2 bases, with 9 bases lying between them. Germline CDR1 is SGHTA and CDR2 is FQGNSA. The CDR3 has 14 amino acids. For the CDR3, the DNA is TGTGCCAGCAGCTTAAGACAGGTTAACACTGAAGCTTTCTTT. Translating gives CASSLRQVNTEAFF.

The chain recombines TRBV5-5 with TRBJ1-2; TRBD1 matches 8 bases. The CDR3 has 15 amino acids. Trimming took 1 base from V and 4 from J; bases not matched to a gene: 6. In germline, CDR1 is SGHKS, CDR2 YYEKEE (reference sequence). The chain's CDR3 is CASSLLGGTGYGYTF. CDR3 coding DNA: TGTGCCAGCAGCTTGTTGGGGGGGACAGGCTATGGCTACACCTTC. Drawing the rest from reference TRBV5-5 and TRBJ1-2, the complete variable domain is DAGVTQSPTHLIKTRGQQVTLRCSPISGHKSVSWYQQVLGQGPQFIFQYYEKEERGRGNFPDRFSARQFPNYSSELNVNALLLGDSALYLCASSLLGGTGYGYTFGSGTRLTVV.

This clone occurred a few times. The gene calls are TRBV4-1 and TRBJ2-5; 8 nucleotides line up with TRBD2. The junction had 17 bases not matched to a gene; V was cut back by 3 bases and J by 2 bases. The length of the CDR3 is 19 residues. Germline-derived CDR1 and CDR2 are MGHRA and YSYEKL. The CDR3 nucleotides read TGCGCCAGCAGCCACCCCGGACTAGCTCGGGGTACCCTTCAAGAGACCCAGTACTTC. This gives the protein CASSHPGLARGTLQETQYF.